These T cell receptor beta chains were read from a single sample in a study of beta chain features in type 1 diabetes. Method: immunoSEQ multiplex PCR; TCRdb's copy keeps in-frame clones and lacks some. In the table there are 100,000 to 150,000 clones, 9% of which are singletons. The sample was central memory CD4+ T cells from blood. The receptors here all came from a man aged 25 to 40 with type 1 diabetes. The CDR3 runs from the conserved cysteine through the conserved F or W. The D gene is left open where the match is weak. For some rows the clone size is stated as once, few or many, or as a class when expanded; others skip it.

V gene	J gene	clone size	D gene	CDR3 protein	CDR3 DNA
TRBV9	TRBJ1-3	few	NA	CASSAAGISGNTIYF	TGTGCCAGCAGCGCTGCAGGGATTAGTGGAAACACCATATATTTT
TRBV29-1	TRBJ1-5	NA	TRBD1	CSVRTGASNQPQHF	TGCAGCGTTAGGACAGGGGCTAGCAATCAGCCCCAGCATTTT
TRBV28	TRBJ2-1	NA	NA	CASSAAEGWPYNEQFF	TGTGCCAGCAGTGCGGCGGAGGGCTGGCCATACAATGAGCAGTTCTTC
TRBV18	TRBJ1-2	few	NA	CASSGSQGFIDGYTF	TGTGCCAGCTCAGGGTCACAGGGCTTTATCGATGGCTACACCTTC
TRBV30	TRBJ1-2	NA	NA	CAWSVFQGAGYTF	TGTGCCTGGAGTGTATTTCAGGGTGCTGGCTACACCTTC
TRBV28	TRBJ1-1	few	TRBD1	CASSLLGTGSQVSEAFF	TGTGCCAGCAGTTTATTGGGGACAGGGAGTCAAGTTAGTGAAGCTTTCTTT
TRBV30	TRBJ2-1	once	NA	CAWSGGRGGLNEQFF	TGTGCCTGGAGCGGGGGGCGGGGAGGCCTCAATGAGCAGTTCTTC
TRBV7-8	TRBJ1-1	many	NA	CASGPRASTEAFF	TGTGCCAGCGGGCCGCGGGCGAGCACTGAAGCTTTCTTT
TRBV9	TRBJ2-5	NA	TRBD1	CASSARDRAGETQYF	TGTGCCAGCAGCGCCCGGGACAGGGCGGGGGAGACCCAGTACTTC
TRBV29-1	TRBJ2-1	few	TRBD2	CSVETSGSNEQFF	TGCAGCGTTGAGACTAGCGGTTCCAATGAGCAGTTCTTC
TRBV4-3	TRBJ2-3	few	TRBD2	CASSQLAGRSTDTQYF	TGCGCCAGCAGCCAACTAGCGGGGCGAAGCACAGATACGCAGTATTTT
TRBV5-1	TRBJ2-3	few	NA	CASSLEVADTQYF	TGCGCCAGCAGCTTGGAAGTTGCGGATACGCAGTATTTT
TRBV5-5	TRBJ2-5	NA	TRBD1	CASSQERGQGETQYF	TGCGCCAGCAGCCAAGAAAGGGGGCAGGGAGAGACCCAGTACTTC
TRBV14	TRBJ1-1	NA	NA	CASSHLPPGLAFF	TGTGCCAGCAGCCACCTGCCACCGGGGTTGGCTTTCTTT
TRBV10-3	TRBJ2-1	NA	NA	CAISDIQGHEQFF	TGTGCCATCAGTGACATTCAGGGCCATGAGCAGTTCTTC
TRBV7-2	TRBJ1-5	NA	NA	CASSSQGNSNQPQHF	TGTGCCAGCAGCTCCCAGGGTAATAGCAATCAGCCCCAGCATTTT
TRBV7-9	TRBJ1-2	few	NA	CASSLGQNNYGYTF	TGTGCCAGCAGCTTAGGACAGAATAACTATGGCTACACCTTC
TRBV27	TRBJ1-1	few	NA	CASRPRVNTEAFF	TGTGCCAGCAGACCAAGAGTGAACACTGAAGCTTTCTTT
TRBV21-1	TRBJ1-1	few	NA	CASSYPSQGNTEAFF	TGTGCCAGCAGTTACCCGTCACAGGGGAACACTGAAGCTTTCTTT
TRBV2	TRBJ2-1	few	NA	CASSEVMGLNEQFF	TGTGCCAGCAGTGAAGTTATGGGCCTCAATGAGCAGTTCTTC
TRBV9	TRBJ2-2	few	NA	CASSEVGLPGELFF	TGTGCCAGCAGCGAAGTAGGACTTCCCGGGGAGCTGTTTTTT
TRBV7-9	TRBJ1-2	few	TRBD1	CASSFTGGDYGYTF	TGTGCCAGCAGCTTCACAGGGGGTGACTATGGCTACACCTTC
TRBV11-1	TRBJ2-7	few	TRBD1	CASRHRDRGSYEQYF	TGTGCCAGCAGACACCGGGACAGGGGCTCCTACGAGCAGTACTTC
TRBV28	TRBJ2-2	few	NA	CASSQGGANTGELFF	TGTGCCAGCAGCCAGGGGGGCGCGAACACCGGGGAGCTGTTTTTT
TRBV28	TRBJ2-7	NA	NA	CASGVGGGPNEQYF	TGTGCCAGCGGAGTTGGGGGGGGCCCCAACGAGCAGTACTTC
TRBV29-1	TRBJ2-7	few	TRBD2	CSVQRGSTYEQYF	TGCAGCGTCCAGCGGGGCTCCACCTACGAGCAGTACTTC
TRBV29-1	TRBJ2-3	many	TRBD1	CSARDSSTDTQYF	TGCAGCGCCCGGGACAGTAGCACAGATACGCAGTATTTT
TRBV4-2	TRBJ2-5	few	TRBD2	CASSQLSSGGADETQYF	TGTGCCAGCAGCCAATTGTCTAGCGGGGGGGCGGACGAGACCCAGTACTTC
TRBV18	TRBJ2-1	few	NA	CASSPSGSSYNEQFF	TGTGCCAGCTCACCGTCGGGGAGCTCCTACAATGAGCAGTTCTTC
TRBV7-2	TRBJ2-3	few	NA	CASSSLNLRDTQYF	TGTGCCAGCAGCTCTCTTAACCTACGTGATACGCAGTATTTT
TRBV28	TRBJ2-3	few	TRBD2	CASSPVGREGDTQYF	TGTGCCAGCAGTCCCGTGGGGCGGGAGGGAGATACGCAGTATTTT
TRBV6-5	TRBJ2-7	NA	NA	CASSYSSTAGEQYF	TGTGCCAGCAGTTACTCGAGTACGGCGGGCGAGCAGTACTTC
TRBV5-1	TRBJ2-1	few	TRBD2	CASSLTPSGGSNEQFF	TGCGCCAGCAGCTTGACCCCTAGCGGGGGTAGCAATGAGCAGTTCTTC
TRBV30	TRBJ2-5	NA	TRBD1	CAWVTGGARGTQYF	TGTGCCTGGGTTACAGGGGGCGCGAGGGGGACCCAGTACTTC
TRBV6-1	TRBJ2-3	few	NA	CASSEYGDSTDTQYF	TGTGCCAGCAGTGAATACGGGGATAGCACAGATACGCAGTATTTT
TRBV5-5	TRBJ2-7	NA	TRBD2	CASSLEAGASYEQYF	TGTGCCAGCAGCTTGGAAGCGGGGGCTTCCTACGAGCAGTACTTC
TRBV18	TRBJ1-2	NA	TRBD1	CASSPRQGVGYGYTF	TGTGCCAGCTCACCAAGACAGGGTGTAGGGTATGGCTACACCTTC
TRBV7-2	TRBJ2-1	NA	TRBD2	CASSLVGGGGEQFF	TGTGCCAGCAGCTTAGTGGGCGGGGGAGGTGAGCAGTTCTTC
TRBV6-5	TRBJ2-7	NA	TRBD1	CASSSRGGTGSYEQYF	TGTGCCAGCAGTTCTCGGGGTGGGACAGGCTCCTACGAGCAGTACTTC
TRBV19	TRBJ2-6	NA	NA	CASYLSGANVLTF	TGTGCCAGCTATCTCTCTGGGGCCAACGTCCTGACTTTC
TRBV28	TRBJ2-1	many	TRBD1	CASSSQGQGGNEQFF	TGTGCCAGCAGTTCCCAGGGACAGGGCGGCAATGAGCAGTTCTTC
TRBV5-8	TRBJ2-3	few	TRBD2	CASSLGASGGTDTQYF	TGTGCCAGCAGCTTGGGGGCTAGCGGGGGCACAGATACGCAGTATTTT
TRBV7-9	TRBJ2-1	NA	TRBD1	CASSTSGTGSYNEQFF	TGTGCCAGCAGCACCTCCGGGACAGGCTCCTACAATGAGCAGTTCTTC
TRBV29-1	TRBJ2-5	NA	TRBD2	CSATSQGGSVETQYF	TGCAGCGCCACCTCGCAGGGAGGGTCCGTTGAGACCCAGTACTTC
TRBV28	TRBJ2-7	few	TRBD1	CASIGTGASYEQYF	TGTGCCAGCATCGGGACAGGGGCTTCGTACGAGCAGTACTTC
TRBV2	TRBJ1-1	NA	NA	CASSDILNTEAFF	TGTGCCAGCTCGGACATACTGAACACTGAAGCTTTCTTT
TRBV5-6	TRBJ1-2	NA	NA	CASSMRSNYGYTF	TGTGCCAGCAGCATGAGGAGTAACTATGGCTACACCTTC
TRBV5-1	TRBJ2-7	NA	NA	CASSSEKAAQYF	TGCGCCAGCAGCTCGGAGAAAGCGGCGCAGTACTTC